Below are 30 T cell receptor beta chains sequenced from a single sample in a study of blood T cell repertoires in COVID-19. TCRdb keeps only in-frame clones here, not all; method: immunoSEQ multiplex PCR. The sample consists of nearly 95,000 clones, around four fifths of them appearing once. Material for sequencing was peripheral blood. These receptors were taken from a human donor in a cohort sampled during active COVID-19.

V is TRBV10-2 and J is TRBJ2-7, with 11 bases lining up with TRBD1. V was clipped by 8 bases and J by 5 bases; unmatched bases: 2. Germline-derived CDR1 and CDR2 are WSHSY and SAAADI. This CDR3 is 12 amino acids long. The CDR3 coding sequence is TGCGCCAGCTGGACAGGGGGCAACGAGCAGTACTTC. Translating it yields CASWTGGNEQYF.

This rearrangement joins TRBV3-1 (or the pseudogene TRBV3-2) to TRBJ2-6, with D possibly matching TRBD2 (6 bases). The CDR3 has 16 amino acids. V was cut by 5 bases and J by 4 bases, with 15 bases left in between. Germline V lookup: CDR1 LGHDT, CDR2 YNNKEL (reference sequence). The CDR3 reads CASSSLGGSGANVLTF. In DNA form, the CDR3 reads TGTGCCAGCAGCTCCCTTGGGGGGAGCGGGGCCAACGTCCTGACTTTC.

This sequence joins TRBV2 and TRBJ2-7, with 11 bases identical to TRBD2. The CDR3 has 15 amino acids. Germline V gene lookup returns CDR1 SNHLY and CDR2 FYNNEI. Trimming took 6 bases from V and 5 from J; bases not matched to a gene: 9. The DNA for the CDR3 is TGTGCCAGCAGGCAAACTAGCGGGAGTCGGCACGAGCAGTACTTC. Its protein is CASRQTSGSRHEQYF.

The chain links TRBV18 to TRBJ2-5, with 7 positions matching TRBD1. This CDR3 comprises 14 residues. CDR1 KGHSH and CDR2 LQKENI come from the germline V gene. The J segment lost 2 bases and the V segment lost 3 bases, leaving 3 bases of the junction unmatched. CDR3 DNA: TGTGCCAGCTCACCTCAGACAGGGCAAGAGACCCAGTACTTC. Protein: CASSPQTGQETQYF.

The chain employs TRBV7-8 and TRBJ2-7; D possibly corresponds to TRBD1 (6 bases). Germline V lookup: CDR1 SGHVS, CDR2 FQNEAQ. The CDR3 is 14 residues long. Trimming removed 1 base from V and 5 bases from J, with 12 bases in between. The chain's CDR3 is CASSLVIRGHEQYF. The DNA of the CDR3 is TGTGCCAGCAGCTTAGTAATCAGGGGACACGAGCAGTACTTC.

The rearrangement joins TRBV24-1 to TRBJ2-4, with 9 bases lining up with TRBD1. Germline V lookup: CDR1 KGHDR, CDR2 SFDVKD. V lost 7 bases to trimming and J lost 0 bases; unmatched junction nucleotides: 12. The CDR3 loop spans 18 amino acids. The CDR3 DNA sequence: TGTGCCACCAGCCCCGGGACAGGGTCCGTCCGAGCCAAAAACATTCAGTACTTC. This codes for CATSPGTGSVRAKNIQYF.

The chain recombines TRBV5-1 with TRBJ2-5, with D unclear. V was cut by 0 bases and J by 4 bases, with 7 bases left in between. The CDR3 spans 13 residues. CDR1 and CDR2 from the germline V gene are SGHRS and YFSETQ. The CDR3 protein is CASSLDVGETQYF. CDR3 nucleotides: TGCGCCAGCAGCTTGGATGTCGGAGAGACCCAGTACTTC. The full variable domain, completed using reference TRBV5-1 and TRBJ2-5, is KAGVTQTPRYLIKTRGQQVTLSCSPISGHRSVSWYQQTPGQGLQFLFEYFSETQRNKGNFPGRFSGRQFSNSRSEMNVSTLELGDSALYLCASSLDVGETQYFGPGTRLLVL.

The J gene is TRBJ1-2, the V gene TRBV7-9; 7 nucleotides line up with TRBD1. The V gene's germline CDR1 is SEHNR and CDR2 FQNEAQ (reference sequence). The J segment lost 3 bases and the V segment lost 4 bases, leaving 2 bases of the junction unmatched. This CDR3 is 13 amino acids long. CDR3 sequence reads: CASSSGQDYGYTF. The CDR3, as DNA: TGTGCCAGCAGCTCCGGACAGGACTATGGCTACACCTTC.

The genes are TRBV4-2 and TRBJ2-1; the D gene is possibly TRBD1 (5 bases). Looked up from germline, CDR1 is LGHNA and CDR2 is YNFKEQ. The CDR3 spans 16 residues. Deletions cut 2 bases from V and 1 base from J, with 12 bases between. DNA of the CDR3: TGTGCCAGCAGCCAAAGGGGAAGGGTTTCCTACAATGAGCAGTTCTTC. It yields the protein CASSQRGRVSYNEQFF.

The chain has TRBV7-8 and TRBJ1-2; tentative D call: TRBD1 (5 bases). V lost 3 bases to trimming and J lost 4 bases, with 9 bases between them. The CDR3 runs 13 residues. CDR1 and CDR2 (germline): SGHVS, FQNEAQ. The CDR3 sequence is CASSLGPFYGYTF. The CDR3 DNA is TGTGCCAGCAGCTTGGGGCCATTCTATGGCTACACCTTC.

This clone appeared a single time. Written as DNA, the CDR3 is TGTGCCAGCAGTTACAATTTCGGTTACGAGCAGTACTTC. This gives the protein CASSYNFGYEQYF. The rearrangement joins TRBV6-2 or TRBV6-3 to TRBJ2-7, with D unresolved. V was cut by 2 bases and J by 4 bases, with 9 bases left in between. The CDR3 runs 13 residues. From germline, CDR1 is MNHEY and CDR2 SVGEGT.

This rearrangement joins TRBV6-6 to TRBJ1-1, with no clear D. V dropped 5 bases and J dropped 1 base, with 8 bases sitting between them. This CDR3 contains 13 residues. Per the germline V gene, CDR1 is MNHNY and CDR2 is SVGAGI (reference sequence). The CDR3 spells CASSKQRNTEAFF. The DNA for the CDR3 is TGTGCCAGCAGTAAACAGAGGAACACTGAAGCTTTCTTT.

The gene calls are TRBV6-1 and TRBJ2-1; no clear D. Germline V CDR1 and CDR2: MNHNS, SASEGT. The ends were cut back, 2 bases at V and 9 bases at J, with 8 bases in the middle. CDR3 length equals 12 residues. Written as DNA, the CDR3 is TGTGCCAGCAGTGAATCCCTTTCTGAGCAGTTCTTC. Translated: CASSESLSEQFF.

The V gene is TRBV10-3, the J gene TRBJ1-5; TRBD1 aligns across 9 bases. The germline gives CDR1 ENHRY, CDR2 SYGVKD. The CDR3 has 15 amino acids. The V segment lost 3 bases and the J segment 4 bases; nucleotides outside the gene matches: 4. CDR3 sequence reads: CAISEGQGLNQPQHF. The CDR3 nucleotides read TGTGCCATCAGTGAAGGACAGGGGCTTAATCAGCCCCAGCATTTT.

This chain joins TRBV6-5 and TRBJ1-5; D remains ambiguous. The CDR3 totals 13 residues. Germline CDR1 and CDR2: MNHEY and SVGAGI. Trimming removed 7 bases from V and 0 bases from J, with 7 bases in between. CDR3 DNA sequence: TGTGCCAGCACGGTGATTAGCAATCAGCCCCAGCATTTT. Protein: CASTVISNQPQHF.

The chain couples TRBV18 to TRBJ2-3, with a possible D match to TRBD2 (5 bases). The germline V gene has CDR1 KGHSH and CDR2 LQKENI. V was trimmed by 5 bases and J by 0 bases, leaving 18 bases between them. The CDR3 has 17 residues. In DNA form, the CDR3 reads TGTGCCAGCTCAGGTACCCTACCGCGGGCTAGCACAGATACGCAGTATTTT. It yields the protein CASSGTLPRASTDTQYF. The full variable domain, in which reference TRBV18 and TRBJ2-3 provide the parts outside the CDR3, is NAGVMQNPRHLVRRRGQEARLRCSPMKGHSHVYWYRQLPEEGLKFMVYLQKENIIDESGMPKERFSAEFPKEGPSILRIQQVVRGDSAAYFCASSGTLPRASTDTQYFGPGTRLTVL.

The chain couples TRBV10-3 to TRBJ1-5; D is possibly TRBD1 (6 bases). The CDR3 runs 14 residues. Trimming took off 5 bases at V and 7 bases at J, with 15 bases between the two ends. The germline CDR1 and CDR2 sequences are ENHRY and SYGVKD. The CDR3 DNA reads as TGTGCCATCAGTTCACCAGGGGTTGAACAGCCCCAGCATTTT. This encodes CAISSPGVEQPQHF.

The V and J genes are TRBV29-1 and TRBJ2-7, with TRBD2 matching 8 bases. V lost 1 base, J lost 3 bases, and 8 bases stayed unmatched. The CDR3 has 15 amino acids. CDR1 and CDR2 (germline): SQVTM, ANQGSEA. CDR3 sequence: CSVEVGSGVRYEQYF. The DNA of the CDR3 is TGCAGCGTTGAAGTTGGTAGCGGGGTCCGCTACGAGCAGTACTTC.

The chain recombines TRBV11-2 with TRBJ2-4, with D tentatively TRBD1 (5 bases). V was pared by 5 bases and J by 10 bases, with 18 bases between. Germline CDR1 reads SGHAT; CDR2 reads FQNNGV. CDR3 length equals 14 residues. The CDR3 loop reads CASSLGLDVRIQYF. The CDR3 coding sequence is TGTGCCAGCAGCCTGGGGCTGGACGTCCGGATTCAGTACTTC.

The rearrangement links TRBV6-6 to TRBJ2-1; unclear D gene. CDR3 length equals 15 residues. Trimming left V 8 bases short and J 0 bases short, with 14 bases between. Germline V gene sequence: CDR1 MNHNY, CDR2 SVGAGI (reference sequence). The CDR3 region is CASSEVRSSYNEQFF. The DNA of the CDR3 is TGTGCCAGCTCTGAGGTCCGGAGCTCCTACAATGAGCAGTTCTTC.

The chain combines TRBV3-1 (or the pseudogene TRBV3-2) with TRBJ1-6; perhaps TRBD1 as D (5 bases). The CDR3 loop spans 16 amino acids. Trimming stripped 1 base from V and 4 bases from J, with 11 bases between. CDR1 and CDR2 from the germline V gene are LGHDT and YNNKEL (reference sequence). Written as DNA, the CDR3 is TGTGCCAGCAGCCAAGGTTCCGGGGGTTATAATTCACCCCTCCACTTT. It encodes CASSQGSGGYNSPLHF.

The chain uses TRBV28 and TRBJ2-1; 7 bases fit TRBD1. CDR1 and CDR2 (germline): MDHEN, SYDVKM. The V and J ends lost 2 bases and 6 bases, in that order; junction bases with no gene match: 10. This CDR3 has 16 residues. The CDR3 nucleotides read TGTGCCAGCAGTTTAGGTCAGGGGGTAGGGGGCAATGAGCAGTTCTTC. Protein product: CASSLGQGVGGNEQFF.

This sequence joins TRBV28 and TRBJ2-3; 9 bases are a match to TRBD1. This CDR3 contains 15 residues. Germline CDR1 and CDR2: MDHEN and SYDVKM. V lost 3 bases to trimming and J lost 1 base; unmatched junction nucleotides: 2. The CDR3: CASSFWTGGTDTQYF. The CDR3 region has the DNA TGTGCCAGCAGTTTCTGGACAGGGGGCACAGATACGCAGTATTTT.

The count of this clone is one. This sequence joins TRBV5-1 and TRBJ2-3; 10 bases fit TRBD2. V was pared by 9 bases and J by 2 bases, with 9 bases of the junction left unmatched. Germline-derived CDR1 and CDR2 are SGHRS and YFSETQ. The CDR3 loop spans 15 amino acids. The CDR3 region is CATSRTSGPTDTQYF. CDR3 nucleotides: TGCGCCACCTCCCGGACTAGCGGTCCCACAGATACGCAGTATTTT.

This chain uses TRBV29-1 with TRBJ2-1; 9 nucleotides agree with TRBD1. Germline assignment: CDR1 SQVTM and CDR2 ANQGSEA. V shed 3 bases, J shed 6 bases, and the junction held 3 bases outside the gene matches. This CDR3 is built from 13 residues. The CDR3 DNA sequence: TGCAGCGTTGACGGGGACAGGGTCAATGAGCAGTTCTTC. Amino acid sequence: CSVDGDRVNEQFF.

The V and J genes are TRBV7-3 and TRBJ2-2; maybe TRBD1 (6 bases). CDR3 length: 13 residues. Germline lookup yields CDR1 SGHTA and CDR2 FQGTGA. Trimming left V 3 bases short and J 5 bases short, with 7 bases between. The CDR3 nucleotides read TGTGCCAGCAGCTTCGGACAGACCGGGGAGCTGTTTTTT. It specifies CASSFGQTGELFF.

A note on this clone: Other DNA sequences in this sample translate to the same CDR3. V usage is TRBV5-5 and J usage is TRBJ2-7, with 7 bases that match TRBD1. Germline V CDR1 and CDR2: SGHKS, YYEKEE (reference sequence). V lost 0 bases to trimming and J lost 1 base; unmatched junction nucleotides: 4. The length of the CDR3 is 15 residues. In DNA form, the CDR3 reads TGTGCCAGCAGCTTGGCGGCAGGGGGATCCTACGAGCAGTACTTC. Its protein product is CASSLAAGGSYEQYF.

This clone was counted at least ten times. The J gene is TRBJ1-2, the V gene TRBV5-6, with D unclear. CDR1 and CDR2 (germline): SGHDT, YYEEEE. The CDR3 runs to 14 residues. Trimming stripped 0 bases from V and 1 base from J, with 7 bases between. In DNA form, the CDR3 reads TGTGCCAGCAGCTTGGGGACTTATAACTATGGCTACACCTTC. Its translation is CASSLGTYNYGYTF. The full variable domain, with the rest looked up from reference TRBV5-6 and TRBJ1-2, is DAGVTQSPTHLIKTRGQQVTLRCSPKSGHDTVSWYQQALGQGPQFIFQYYEEEERQRGNFPDRFSGHQFPNYSSELNVNALLLGDSALYLCASSLGTYNYGYTFGSGTRLTVV.

V usage is TRBV19 and J usage is TRBJ1-1; D remains unclear. Per the germline V gene, CDR1 is LNHDA and CDR2 is SQIVND (reference sequence). V was pared by 0 bases and J by 7 bases, with 21 bases between. The CDR3 totals 17 residues. The CDR3 nucleotides are TGTGCCAGTAGTATAGAGGGAGGTTGGGGAGTAAAAGTTGAAGCTTTCTTT. It translates to CASSIEGGWGVKVEAFF.

The V and J genes are TRBV25-1 and TRBJ2-5; 8 bases map to TRBD2. J gave up 5 bases and V 8 bases, and 10 bases lay outside the gene matches. Germline V gene lookup returns CDR1 MGHDK and CDR2 SYGVNS. The CDR3 has 14 amino acids. In DNA, the CDR3 is TGTGCCAGCGACACGGGGGGGAAGGTGGAGACCCAGTACTTC. Translating it yields CASDTGGKVETQYF. Based on the CDR3 plus reference TRBV25-1 and TRBJ2-5, the full variable domain is EADIYQTPRYLVIGTGKKITLECSQTMGHDKMYWYQQDPGMELHLIHYSYGVNSTEKGDLSSESTVSRIRTEHFPLTLESARPSHTSQYLCASDTGGKVETQYFGPGTRLLVL.